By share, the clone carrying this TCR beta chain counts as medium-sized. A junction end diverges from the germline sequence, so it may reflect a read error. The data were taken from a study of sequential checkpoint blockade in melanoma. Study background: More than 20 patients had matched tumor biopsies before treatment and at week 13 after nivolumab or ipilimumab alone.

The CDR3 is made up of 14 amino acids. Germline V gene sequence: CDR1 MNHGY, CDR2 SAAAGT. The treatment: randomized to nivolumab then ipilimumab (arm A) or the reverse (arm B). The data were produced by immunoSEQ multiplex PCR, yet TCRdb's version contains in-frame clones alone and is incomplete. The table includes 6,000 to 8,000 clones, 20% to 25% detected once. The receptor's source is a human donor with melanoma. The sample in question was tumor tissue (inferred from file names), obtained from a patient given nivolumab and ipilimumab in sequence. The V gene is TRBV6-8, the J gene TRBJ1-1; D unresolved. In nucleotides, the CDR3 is TGTGCCAGCAGTTACTCGATTTGGAACACCGAAGCTTTCTTT. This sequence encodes CASSYSIWNTEAFF.